One and the same sample provided the 28 T cell receptor beta chains below, sequenced in a study of blood T cells in healthy people across ages. For the second PCR, which ran for 7 to 11 cycles, a sample-barcoded 5' primer and a J-beta primer mix were used. From the 5' RACE reads, TCRdb called clonotypes with MiXCR, one entry per CDR3 protein. Counted here are about 830,000 distinct CDR3 sequences, roughly 60% occurring once; the ten biggest clones make up roughly 22%. The source material was blood. All receptors derive from a young man in good health.

This sequence joins TRBV24-1 and TRBJ1-1, with D possibly being TRBD1 (6 bases). Germline values: CDR1 KGHDR, CDR2 SFDVKD. The CDR3 covers 16 residues. Trimming took 2 bases from V and 5 from J, leaving 17 bases between them. CDR3 amino acids: CATSDWAGDDGTEAFF. Here the CDR3 DNA reads TGTGCCACCAGTGATTGGGCAGGGGACGATGGTACTGAAGCTTTCTTT.

The rearrangement uses TRBV7-3 and TRBJ2-1; D could derive from TRBD1 or TRBD2 (7 bases each). CDR3 length equals 15 residues. Per germline, CDR1 SGHTA and CDR2 FQGTGA. V dropped 5 bases and J dropped 5 bases, with 16 bases sitting between them. CDR3 coding DNA: TGTGCCAGCAGCCGACAGGGCGGGGGTAACAATGAGCAGTTCTTC. Translating gives CASSRQGGGNNEQFF. Full variable domain (remainder filled in from reference TRBV7-3 and TRBJ2-1): GAGVSQTPSNKVTEKGKYVELRCDPISGHTALYWYRQSLGQGPEFLIYFQGTGAADDSGLPNDRFFAVRPEGSVSTLKIQRTERGDSAVYLCASSRQGGGNNEQFFGPGTRLTVL.

This rearrangement joins TRBV28 to TRBJ2-3, with TRBD1 matching over 10 bases. V lost 5 bases, J lost 6 bases, and 8 bases stayed unmatched. The CDR3 has 15 residues. Germline V lookup: CDR1 MDHEN, CDR2 SYDVKM. CDR3 nucleotide sequence: TGTGCCAGCAGTCCTCCGGGACAGGGGTTGGATACGCAGTATTTT. Translating gives CASSPPGQGLDTQYF.

V and J are TRBV5-6 and TRBJ2-1; 7 positions agree with TRBD1. V shed 2 bases and J 6 bases; nucleotides not matched to a gene: 8. CDR1 SGHDT and CDR2 YYEEEE come from the germline V gene. CDR3 length: 15 amino acids. The DNA for the CDR3 is TGTGCCAGCAGCTTAACAGGGAAGGGGGCCAATGAGCAGTTCTTC. Translating it yields CASSLTGKGANEQFF.

The chain couples TRBV29-1 to TRBJ2-1; D remains ambiguous. CDR1 and CDR2 from the germline V gene are SQVTM and ANQGSEA. The CDR3 length is 14 residues. Trimming left V 3 bases short and J 1 base short, with 10 bases between. DNA for the CDR3: TGCAGCGTTGATGTTCGGTTGTCCTACAATGAGCAGTTCTTC. This sequence encodes CSVDVRLSYNEQFF.

The rearrangement uses TRBV7-9 and TRBJ1-6, with D possibly matching TRBD1 (6 bases). The CDR3 has 18 amino acids. Germline V lookup: CDR1 SEHNR, CDR2 FQNEAQ (reference sequence). Trimming cost V 9 bases and J 2 bases, with 23 bases left between them. The CDR3 here is CASSPEAGQTTYNSPLHF. The CDR3 DNA reads TGTGCCAGTAGCCCCGAGGCGGGACAAACCACCTATAATTCACCCCTCCACTTT.

The sample holds one count of this clonotype. The V gene is TRBV12-3 or TRBV12-4, the J gene TRBJ2-7, with D maybe TRBD1 (6 bases). This CDR3 has 13 residues. V dropped 9 bases and J dropped 1 base, with 13 bases sitting between them. As DNA, the CDR3 is TGTGCCAGTCGGACAGAGCCATCCTACGAGCAGTACTTC. Translated, it gives CASRTEPSYEQYF.

The gene calls are TRBV28 and TRBJ2-7; the D gene could be TRBD1 or TRBD2 (6 bases each). The end of the DNA fits TRBJ2-5 better, so the J call may be wrong. The CDR3 is 14 amino acids. Germline CDR1 and CDR2: MDHEN and SYDVKM. The CDR3, as DNA: TGTGCCAGCAGTCCAGTCGGGGGCTGGGAGACCCAGTACTTC. Amino acids: CASSPVGGWETQYF.

The chain uses TRBV14 and TRBJ2-1; tentatively, D is TRBD2 (6 bases). CDR1 and CDR2 (germline): SGHDN, FVKESK. V lost 4 bases and J 7 bases, leaving 20 bases between the germline ends. The CDR3 contains 16 residues. The DNA for the CDR3 is TGTGCCAGCAGCCCCAGCCCGGGACTGGCCCCTAATGAGCAGTTCTTC. Protein: CASSPSPGLAPNEQFF. Complete variable domain (other parts from reference TRBV14 and TRBJ2-1): EAGVTQFPSHSVIEKGQTVTLRCDPISGHDNLYWYRRVMGKEIKFLLHFVKESKQDESGMPNNRFLAERTGGTYSTLKVQPAELEDSGVYFCASSPSPGLAPNEQFFGPGTRLTVL.

For the CDR3, the DNA is TGTGCCAGCAGTTTCAGCCGGGACGCCAACAATGAGCAGTTCTTC. It codes for CASSFSRDANNEQFF. The chain uses TRBV7-6 and TRBJ2-1; possibly TRBD1 or TRBD2 for D (5 bases each). In germline, CDR1 is SGHVS, CDR2 FNYEAQ. The germline V and J ends were trimmed by 6 bases and 5 bases, with 17 bases remaining between them. This CDR3 has 15 amino acids.

The table lists this clonotype with a few counts. The chain employs TRBV4-2 and TRBJ1-2; D is unresolved. CDR1 and CDR2 (germline): LGHNA, YNFKEQ. This CDR3 has 13 residues. The germline V and J ends were trimmed by 6 bases and 4 bases, with 12 bases remaining between them. The DNA of the CDR3 is TGTGCCAGCAGGGGAGGCATTGGCTATGGCTACACCTTC. Translation gives CASRGGIGYGYTF.

This clonotype was recorded at least ten times. This chain joins TRBV7-2 and TRBJ2-7; D gene unclear. The V end lost 6 bases, the J end lost 2 bases, and 5 bases lay between the germline ends. Per the germline V gene, CDR1 is SGHTA and CDR2 is FQGNSA. This CDR3 contains 11 residues. For the CDR3, the DNA is TGTGCCAGCAGTTCCACCTACGAGCAGTACTTC. It codes for CASSSTYEQYF.

The CDR3 coding sequence is TGTGCCAGCAGCTTCAGACAGGCACCTTTGGACAAGCAGTACTTC. Its translation is CASSFRQAPLDKQYF. V and J are TRBV7-2 and TRBJ2-4, with a tentative D call TRBD1 (6 bases). The CDR3 consists of 15 residues. Germline V gene lookup returns CDR1 SGHTA and CDR2 FQGNSA. Deletions cut 3 bases from V and 13 bases from J, with 22 bases between.

This clonotype has a handful of counts. The chain couples TRBV29-1 to TRBJ1-2; D uncertain. CDR3 length: 13 residues. V lost 6 bases, J lost 8 bases, and 19 bases lay in between. The germline CDR1 and CDR2 sequences are SQVTM and ANQGSEA. This CDR3 reads CSVKSWENLGYTF. In DNA form, the CDR3 reads TGCAGCGTGAAATCCTGGGAGAATTTAGGCTACACCTTC.

This rearrangement joins TRBV20-1 to TRBJ2-1, with 8 bases lining up with TRBD2. The J call is uncertain, as TRBJ2-7 better fits the DNA end. Germline loops: CDR1 DFQATT, CDR2 SNEGSKA (reference sequence). This CDR3 has 17 residues. The CDR3 DNA reads as TGCAGTGCTAGAGATTGGGCTAGCGGGTCTTCCTACAATGAGCAGTACTTC. This gives the protein CSARDWASGSSYNEQYF.

The chain combines TRBV4-3 with TRBJ1-4, with 9 bases matching TRBD1. From germline, CDR1 is LGHNA and CDR2 YSLEER. There are 15 residues in the CDR3. V gave up 4 bases and J gave up 8 bases; unmatched junction bases: 8. The CDR3 is CASSPWTGVGEKLFF. The DNA for the CDR3 is TGCGCCAGCAGCCCCTGGACAGGGGTGGGAGAAAAACTGTTTTTT.

The chain links TRBV19 to TRBJ2-4, with a tentative D call TRBD2 (6 bases). CDR3 length: 15 residues. Trimming shortened V by 6 bases and J by 0 bases, and 12 bases separated the two germline ends. The V gene's germline CDR1 is LNHDA and CDR2 SQIVND (reference sequence). CDR3 loop: CASSTPGLAKNIQYF. In nucleotides, the CDR3 is TGTGCCAGTAGCACACCGGGACTAGCCAAAAACATTCAGTACTTC.

This clonotype came up many times. The chain couples TRBV7-2 to TRBJ2-5; D is possibly TRBD1 (5 bases). CDR1 and CDR2 (germline): SGHTA, FQGNSA. The CDR3 is 14 residues long. V was shortened by 2 bases and J by 1 base, with 8 bases between the two germline ends. The CDR3 loop reads CASSLNGAQETQYF. The CDR3 nucleotides are TGTGCCAGCAGCTTAAATGGGGCCCAAGAGACCCAGTACTTC.

The chain joins TRBV7-9 to TRBJ2-1; D is perhaps TRBD1 (6 bases). Germline V lookup: CDR1 SEHNR, CDR2 FQNEAQ (reference sequence). This CDR3 region has 14 residues. Trimming took off 5 bases at V and 8 bases at J, with 16 bases between the two ends. CDR3 sequence (DNA): TGTGCCAGCAGCGTAACAGGGAAAGGCGATGAGCAGTTCTTC. Its protein product is CASSVTGKGDEQFF.

A few counts support this clonotype. V is TRBV20-1 and J is TRBJ2-7, with 9 bases that match TRBD2. With 6 bases clipped from V and 5 bases from J, the junction kept 11 bases outside the gene matches. In germline, CDR1 is DFQATT, CDR2 SNEGSKA (reference sequence). The CDR3 spans 14 residues. CDR3 amino acids: CSARIAGAFDEQYF. CDR3 nucleotides: TGCAGTGCCAGGATAGCGGGAGCATTTGACGAGCAGTACTTC.

The chain couples TRBV27 to TRBJ2-7; D gene ambiguous. The CDR3 runs 13 residues. V dropped 0 bases and J dropped 2 bases, with 5 bases sitting between them. Germline CDR1 reads MNHEY; CDR2 reads SMNVEV (reference sequence). CDR3: CASSLSRTYEQYF. The CDR3 DNA sequence: TGTGCCAGCAGTTTATCGAGGACCTACGAGCAGTACTTC.

This clonotype was detected a few times. The chain links TRBV20-1 to TRBJ1-2, with D possibly matching TRBD1 (6 bases). In germline, CDR1 is DFQATT, CDR2 SNEGSKA (reference sequence). V lost 4 bases, J lost 8 bases, and 11 bases lay in between. The CDR3 is 11 amino acids. The CDR3 loop reads CSAKQGQGYTF. Here the CDR3 DNA reads TGCAGTGCTAAACAGGGTCAGGGCTACACCTTC.

This clonotype was counted a few times. The gene calls are TRBV7-2 and TRBJ2-1; 8 bases are a match to TRBD1. The CDR3 consists of 15 residues. The V and J ends lost 3 bases and 8 bases, in that order; junction bases with no gene match: 9. In germline, CDR1 is SGHTA, CDR2 FQGNSA. CDR3 protein: CASSFTRGHRDEQFF. The CDR3 nucleotides read TGTGCCAGCAGCTTCACCAGGGGGCATAGGGATGAGCAGTTCTTC. The variable domain in full, with the rest retrieved from reference TRBV7-2 and TRBJ2-1, is GAGVSQSPSNKVTEKGKDVELRCDPISGHTALYWYRQSLGQGLEFLIYFQGNSAPDKSGLPSDRFSAERTGGSVSTLTIQRTQQEDSAVYLCASSFTRGHRDEQFFGPGTRLTVL.

Regarding this clonotype: At one boundary the junction diverges from the germline segment, which might be a read error. The chain uses TRBV20-1 and TRBJ1-1; D not resolved. Per the germline V gene, CDR1 is DFQATT and CDR2 is SNEGSKA (reference sequence). There are 12 residues in the CDR3. DNA of the CDR3: TGCAGTGCTGAGACTCTTCCTTCTGAGGCTTTCTTT. Its translation: CSAETLPSEAFF.

The sample holds one count of this clonotype. Likely a read error: the CDR3 ends without its conserved phenylalanine or tryptophan. The limits of the CDR3 on the DNA are not certain, so only TCRdb's listed CDR3 is given. V usage is TRBV3-1 and J usage is TRBJ2-4; the DNA was not compared with TRBD1, the D call given in the table. CDR1 and CDR2 (germline): LGHDT, YNNKEL (reference sequence). Inclusive of both ends, the CDR3 amounts to 15 amino acids. CDR3: CASSQVQGGNEQYFG.

This chain connects TRBV5-1 to TRBJ1-1, with a tentative D call TRBD1 (5 bases). Per the germline V gene, CDR1 is SGHRS and CDR2 is YFSETQ. The CDR3 has 14 residues. The ends were cut back, 4 bases at V and 1 base at J, with 11 bases in the middle. The CDR3 bases are TGCGCCAGCAGCCGTACCACAGGGAACACTGAAGCTTTCTTT. It is translated as CASSRTTGNTEAFF.

The gene calls are TRBV27 and TRBJ2-7; a possible D gene is TRBD2 (6 bases). The germline V gene has CDR1 MNHEY and CDR2 SMNVEV (reference sequence). CDR3 length: 16 residues. Trimming removed 5 bases from V and 1 base from J, with 18 bases in between. DNA of the CDR3: TGTGCCAGCAGTCCTGAGTATAGCGGACCATCCTACGAGCAGTACTTC. Amino acids: CASSPEYSGPSYEQYF.

Note on this clonotype: The junction shows a germline mismatch at one end, possibly a read error. V usage is TRBV3-1 and J usage is TRBJ2-7, with D perhaps TRBD2 (5 bases). The germline CDR1 and CDR2 sequences are LGHDT and YNNKEL (reference sequence). The CDR3 length is 14 residues. The CDR3 is CASSHHEDSNEQYF. DNA of the CDR3: TGTGCCAGCAGCCACCATGAGGACTCCAACGAGCAGTACTTC.